These 19 T cell receptor beta chains originate from one sample sequenced in a study of cytomegalovirus exposure and HLA in healthy donors. The PCR had 60 Vbeta and 13 Jbeta primers. The table came from immunoSEQ multiplex PCR; TCRdb's copy has only in-frame clones and leaves some out. This listing includes 93,000 or so clones. The sequencing input was PBMCs. The origin of the receptors is a man in his forties in good health and CMV-seronegative.

The chain uses TRBV4-1 and TRBJ2-1; 10 nucleotides agree with TRBD2. Germline values: CDR1 MGHRA, CDR2 YSYEKL. The CDR3 covers 16 residues. With V trimmed by 2 bases and J by 8 bases, 9 bases remained unmatched. The CDR3 loop is CASSQKAGGSVDEQFF. The CDR3 region has the DNA TGCGCCAGCAGCCAAAAAGCGGGAGGGAGTGTCGATGAGCAGTTCTTC.

Concerning this clone: The sample contains more than one DNA sequence encoding this CDR3. The chain couples TRBV18 to TRBJ1-2, with 7 nucleotides matching TRBD1. Germline V CDR1 and CDR2: KGHSH, LQKENI. The CDR3 contains 15 residues. V shed 1 base and J 2 bases; nucleotides not matched to a gene: 4. The CDR3 DNA is TGTGCCAGCTCACCACAGACAGGGATCAACTATGGCTACACCTTC. It codes for CASSPQTGINYGYTF.

V and J are TRBV9 and TRBJ2-7; 7 bases are shared with TRBD1. The germline gives CDR1 SGDLS, CDR2 YYNGEE. The CDR3 spans 15 residues. J was trimmed by 4 bases and V by 2 bases; bases with no gene match: 9. This CDR3 is CASSVGEGASYEQYF. The CDR3 DNA reads as TGTGCCAGCAGCGTGGGTGAGGGGGCGTCTTACGAGCAGTACTTC. The full variable domain, rest sourced from reference TRBV9 and TRBJ2-7, is DSGVTQTPKHLITATGQRVTLRCSPRSGDLSVYWYQQSLDQGLQFLIQYYNGEERAKGNILERFSAQQFPDLHSELNLSSLELGDSALYFCASSVGEGASYEQYFGPGTRLTVT.

The chain links TRBV5-1 to TRBJ1-3; D is possibly TRBD1 (5 bases). The CDR3 consists of 15 residues. The V end lost 4 bases, the J end lost 1 base, and 12 bases lay between the germline ends. Germline V CDR1 and CDR2: SGHRS, YFSETQ. CDR3 nucleotide sequence: TGCGCCAGCAGCCCCACCGACAGATCTGGAAACACCATATATTTT. It is translated as CASSPTDRSGNTIYF.

This chain uses TRBV30 with TRBJ1-1; weak D call: TRBD1 (6 bases). The CDR3 loop spans 13 amino acids. The germline V gene has CDR1 GTSNPN and CDR2 SVGIG (reference sequence). The ends were cut back, 1 base at V and 11 bases at J, with 17 bases in the middle. This CDR3 is CAWSAQGARSAFF. CDR3 DNA: TGTGCCTGGAGTGCACAGGGCGCTCGATCGGCTTTCTTT.

The gene calls are TRBV2 and TRBJ1-1; D remains unclear. The ends were cut back, 5 bases at V and 2 bases at J, with 9 bases in the middle. This CDR3 has 13 amino acids. Germline CDR1 SNHLY, CDR2 FYNNEI. The CDR3 protein is CASSQYRNTEAFF. The CDR3 DNA reads TGTGCCAGCAGTCAGTACCGTAACACTGAAGCTTTCTTT.

The chain carries TRBV5-5 and TRBJ1-1, with a possible D match to TRBD1 (6 bases). CDR1 SGHKS and CDR2 YYEKEE come from the germline V gene (reference sequence). V was cut by 4 bases and J by 1 base, with 17 bases left in between. This CDR3 contains 16 residues. The CDR3 DNA reads TGTGCCAGCAGCACCAATCCACAGGGACAGAACACTGAAGCTTTCTTT. Its protein product is CASSTNPQGQNTEAFF.

The V call is TRBV6-5, the J call TRBJ2-7; D is perhaps TRBD1 (6 bases). Germline V lookup: CDR1 MNHEY, CDR2 SVGAGI. The CDR3 has 14 amino acids. The ends were cut back, 3 bases at V and 2 bases at J, with 11 bases in the middle. The CDR3 protein is CASSYNREPYEQYF. DNA of the CDR3: TGTGCCAGCAGTTATAACAGGGAACCCTACGAGCAGTACTTC.

V usage is TRBV5-5 and J usage is TRBJ2-5, with TRBD1 matching 8 bases. This CDR3 region has 17 residues. Germline-derived CDR1 and CDR2 are SGHKS and YYEKEE (reference sequence). The V and J ends lost 2 bases and 4 bases, in that order; junction bases with no gene match: 13. The CDR3 reads CASSFELAGGGLETQYF. The CDR3 nucleotides are TGTGCCAGCAGCTTCGAGCTGGCAGGGGGCGGGTTAGAGACCCAGTACTTC.

The rearrangement links TRBV28 to TRBJ2-1, with D maybe TRBD2 (6 bases). In germline, CDR1 is MDHEN, CDR2 SYDVKM. This CDR3 contains 14 residues. V lost 3 bases, J lost 9 bases, and 15 bases lay in between. Here the CDR3 DNA reads TGTGCCAGCAGTTTTGGGGGAGGCTCCGGTGAGCAGTTCTTC. Protein product: CASSFGGGSGEQFF.

The genes are TRBV30 and TRBJ2-6, with a tentative D call TRBD2 (5 bases). The germline CDR1 and CDR2 sequences are GTSNPN and SVGIG (reference sequence). The V end was cut by 0 bases, the J end by 0 bases, with 15 bases between. The CDR3 totals 18 residues. The CDR3 bases are TGTGCCTGGAGTGTACTTCGGGGTACCTACTCTGGGGCCAACGTCCTGACTTTC. This encodes CAWSVLRGTYSGANVLTF.

J is TRBJ2-5 and V is TRBV19; 8 positions agree with TRBD1. V shed 5 bases and J 3 bases; nucleotides not matched to a gene: 5. There are 14 residues in the CDR3. Germline CDR1 LNHDA, CDR2 SQIVND (reference sequence). CDR3 amino acids: CASSGQGAEETQYF. The CDR3 DNA is TGTGCCAGTAGTGGACAGGGCGCCGAAGAGACCCAGTACTTC.

The chain combines TRBV19 with TRBJ1-2, with 9 bases fitting TRBD1. Germline assignment: CDR1 LNHDA and CDR2 SQIVND (reference sequence). The V and J ends lost 0 bases and 7 bases, in that order; junction bases with no gene match: 3. This CDR3 contains 14 residues. The CDR3 loop reads CASSIEQGAAGYTF. CDR3 in DNA: TGTGCCAGTAGTATAGAACAGGGGGCGGCTGGCTACACCTTC.

The chain links TRBV7-8 to TRBJ1-1; TRBD1 is a possible D gene (6 bases). V was shortened by 1 base and J by 1 base, with 16 bases between the two germline ends. CDR1 and CDR2 from the germline V gene are SGHVS and FQNEAQ. CDR3 length: 17 residues. The CDR3 protein is CASSLGQAGEANTEAFF. In DNA, the CDR3 is TGTGCCAGCAGCTTAGGCCAAGCAGGGGAAGCGAACACTGAAGCTTTCTTT. Variable domain in full (rest from reference TRBV7-8 and TRBJ1-1): GAGVSQSPRYKVAKRGQDVALRCDPISGHVSLFWYQQALGQGPEFLTYFQNEAQLDKSGLPSDRFFAERPEGSVSTLKIQRTQQEDSAVYLCASSLGQAGEANTEAFFGQGTRLTVV.

V usage is TRBV30 and J usage is TRBJ1-5; tentative D call: TRBD1 (5 bases). The V gene's germline CDR1 is GTSNPN and CDR2 SVGIG (reference sequence). This CDR3 contains 13 residues. V was cut by 2 bases and J by 2 bases, with 7 bases left in between. The CDR3 DNA reads as TGTGCCTGGAGTCAACAGGGCAATCAGCCCCAGCATTTT. It yields the protein CAWSQQGNQPQHF.

The chain combines TRBV6-6 with TRBJ1-1; D perhaps matches TRBD1 (6 bases). The CDR3 sequence is 14 residues long. Germline lookup yields CDR1 MNHNY and CDR2 SVGAGI (reference sequence). V lost 7 bases to trimming and J lost 5 bases, with 17 bases between them. The CDR3 sequence is CASTPPTGKTEAFF. CDR3 DNA sequence: TGTGCCAGCACCCCCCCTACAGGGAAAACTGAAGCTTTCTTT.

The genes are TRBV11-2 and TRBJ2-3; D gene uncertain. The V and J ends lost 3 bases and 7 bases respectively, with 14 bases between them. The CDR3 extends over 14 amino acids. The germline V gene encodes CDR1 SGHAT and CDR2 FQNNGV. For the CDR3, the DNA is TGTGCCAGCAGCTTTACTGACAATCCTAATACGCAGTATTTT. Translated, it gives CASSFTDNPNTQYF.

This sequence joins TRBV29-1 and TRBJ2-7, with D possibly TRBD1 on 6 matching bases. Germline loops: CDR1 SQVTM, CDR2 ANQGSEA. Trimming removed 8 bases at V and 4 bases at J, with 18 bases between. The CDR3 has 13 residues. The CDR3 DNA reads TGCAGCTTTGGTGGGGACAAGGTATACGAGCAGTACTTC. It encodes CSFGGDKVYEQYF.

This chain uses TRBV4-1 with TRBJ1-3; D perhaps matches TRBD1 (5 bases). Trimming cost V 3 bases and J 4 bases, with 16 bases left between them. The CDR3 consists of 16 residues. The germline V gene has CDR1 MGHRA and CDR2 YSYEKL. The CDR3 bases are TGCGCCAGCAGCCACCTAAGCGGGGGGACGGGAAACACCATATATTTT. Its translation: CASSHLSGGTGNTIYF.